This TCR beta chain was sequenced for a study of patients and donors after allogeneic stem cell transplantation (TCRdb year 2020). The protocol used for the library was RT-PCR. Sequencing relied on a NextSeq 550. The public reads were run again by TCRdb, first through fastp at Q25 and then through MiXCR, and only productive beta chains were kept. All rows with the same CDR3 protein become a single entry with the most common DNA and genes. Counted in this sample were about a million distinct CDR3 sequences; more than 15% of them appeared once. The ten biggest clones cover roughly 6.4% of the sample. The CDR3 starts with the cysteine, ends with the phenylalanine, and has 12 residues. Of all the DNA, just the CDR3 is kept, 36 bases in frame from base 1. V drops 1 base and J drops 9 bases, leaving 10 bases in between. A word on this clonotype: What this receptor recognizes is not known. The sample holds no much larger clone one base away, and base qualities are not on file.

The sequence links TRBV12-3 or TRBV12-4 to TRBJ2-7; the D gene lacks a confident call. The sequence came from a human donor who was either an allogeneic HSCT recipient or a stem cell or donor lymphocyte infusion donor (not recorded which). It is not recorded whose cells these are; they may come from a transplant donor. Sequenced: blood, either unsorted or a sorted T cell fraction (not recorded which). The CDR3 is CASSLEWRTQYF. In nucleotide form, the sequence is TGTGCCAGCAGTTTAGAGTGGCGGACGCAGTACTTC.